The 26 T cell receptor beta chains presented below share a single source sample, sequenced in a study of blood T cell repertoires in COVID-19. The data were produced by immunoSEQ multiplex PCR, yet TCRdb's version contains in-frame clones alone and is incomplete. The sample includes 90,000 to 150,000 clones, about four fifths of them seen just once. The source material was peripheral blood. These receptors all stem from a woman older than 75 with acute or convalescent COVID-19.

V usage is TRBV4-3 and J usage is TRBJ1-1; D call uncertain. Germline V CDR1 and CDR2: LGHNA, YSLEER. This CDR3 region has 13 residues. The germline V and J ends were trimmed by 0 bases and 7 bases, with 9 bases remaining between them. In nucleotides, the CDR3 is TGCGCCAGCAGCCAAGATGCCACGGGTGAAGCTTTCTTT. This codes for CASSQDATGEAFF.

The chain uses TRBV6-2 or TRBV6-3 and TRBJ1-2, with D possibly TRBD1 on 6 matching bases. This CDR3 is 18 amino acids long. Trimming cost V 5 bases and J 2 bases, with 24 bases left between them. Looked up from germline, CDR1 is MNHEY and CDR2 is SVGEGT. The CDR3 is CASSHRGGFQDHNYGYTF. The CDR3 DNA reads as TGTGCCAGCAGTCATCGGGGGGGCTTCCAGGATCACAACTATGGCTACACCTTC.

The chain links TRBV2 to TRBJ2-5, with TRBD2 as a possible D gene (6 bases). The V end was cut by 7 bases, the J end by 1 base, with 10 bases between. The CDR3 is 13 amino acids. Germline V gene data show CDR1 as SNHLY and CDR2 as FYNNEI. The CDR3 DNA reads TGTGCCAGCATGGAACTAGCCCAAGAGACCCAGTACTTC. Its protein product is CASMELAQETQYF.

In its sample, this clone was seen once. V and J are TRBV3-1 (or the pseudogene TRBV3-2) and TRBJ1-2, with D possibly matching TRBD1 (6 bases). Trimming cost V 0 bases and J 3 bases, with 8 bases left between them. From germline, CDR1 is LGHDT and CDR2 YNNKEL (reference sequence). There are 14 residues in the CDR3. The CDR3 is CASSQDRGDYGYTF. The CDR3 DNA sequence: TGTGCCAGCAGCCAAGACAGGGGCGACTATGGCTACACCTTC.

The CDR3 nucleotides are TGTGCCAGCTCACCTGGACTAGCGGGGGCCGAGCAGTACTTC. Protein product: CASSPGLAGAEQYF. J is TRBJ2-7 and V is TRBV18, with 13 bases fitting TRBD2. CDR1 and CDR2 from the germline V gene are KGHSH and LQKENI. This CDR3 region has 14 residues. Trimming at V came to 3 bases and at J to 6 bases, leaving 2 bases not matched to a gene.

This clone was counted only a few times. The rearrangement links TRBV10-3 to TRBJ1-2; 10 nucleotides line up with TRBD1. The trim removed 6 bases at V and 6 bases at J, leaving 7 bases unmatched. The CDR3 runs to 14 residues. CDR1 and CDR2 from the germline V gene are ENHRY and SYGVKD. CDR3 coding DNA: TGTGCCATCAGCCCACCAGGGACAGGGGATGGCTACACCTTC. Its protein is CAISPPGTGDGYTF.

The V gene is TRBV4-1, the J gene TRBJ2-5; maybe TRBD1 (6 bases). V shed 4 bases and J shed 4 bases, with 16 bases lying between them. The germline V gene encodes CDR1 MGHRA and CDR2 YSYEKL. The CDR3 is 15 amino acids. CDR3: CASSPRAGDRETQYF. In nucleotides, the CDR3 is TGCGCCAGCAGCCCCCGGGCAGGGGATCGAGAGACCCAGTACTTC.

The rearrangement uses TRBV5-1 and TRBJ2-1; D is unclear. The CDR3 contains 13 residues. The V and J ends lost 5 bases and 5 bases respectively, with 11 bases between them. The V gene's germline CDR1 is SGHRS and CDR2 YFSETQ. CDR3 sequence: CASRAEVNNEQFF. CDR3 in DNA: TGCGCCAGCAGGGCCGAGGTAAACAATGAGCAGTTCTTC.

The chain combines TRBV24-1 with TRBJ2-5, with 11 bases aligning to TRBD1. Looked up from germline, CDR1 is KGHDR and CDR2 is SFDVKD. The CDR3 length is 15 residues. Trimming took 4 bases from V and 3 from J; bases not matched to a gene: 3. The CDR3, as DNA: TGTGCCACCAGTGACCCGGGACAGGGGGAAGAGACCCAGTACTTC. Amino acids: CATSDPGQGEETQYF.

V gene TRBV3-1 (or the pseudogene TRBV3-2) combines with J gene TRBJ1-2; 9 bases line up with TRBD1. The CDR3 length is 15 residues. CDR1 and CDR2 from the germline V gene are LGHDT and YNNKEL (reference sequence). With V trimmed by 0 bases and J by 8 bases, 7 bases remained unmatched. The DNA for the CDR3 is TGTGCCAGCAGCCAAGATAGGGTGACAGGGGGAGGCTACACCTTC. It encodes CASSQDRVTGGGYTF.

Here the CDR3 DNA reads TGTGCCAGTAGTTCCCGCGTCGGAACAGGGGGCAATCAGCCCCAGCATTTT. This codes for CASSSRVGTGGNQPQHF. The chain combines TRBV19 with TRBJ1-5; 7 bases fit TRBD1. Looked up from germline, CDR1 is LNHDA and CDR2 is SQIVND (reference sequence). V lost 5 bases and J lost 2; bases outside the gene matches: 12. The CDR3 totals 17 residues. Complete variable domain (other parts from reference TRBV19 and TRBJ1-5): DGGITQSPKYLFRKEGQNVTLSCEQNLNHDAMYWYRQDPGQGLRLIYYSQIVNDFQKGDIAEGYSVSREKKESFPLTVTSAQKNPTAFYLCASSSRVGTGGNQPQHFGDGTRLSIL.

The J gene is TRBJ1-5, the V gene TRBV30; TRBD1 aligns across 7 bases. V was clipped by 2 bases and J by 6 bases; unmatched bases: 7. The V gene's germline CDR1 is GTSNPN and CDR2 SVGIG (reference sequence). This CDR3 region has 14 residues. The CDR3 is CAWSRQGGVQPQHF. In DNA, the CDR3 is TGTGCCTGGAGTCGGCAGGGGGGTGTTCAGCCCCAGCATTTT.

The CDR3 sequence: CASSEGAQAPLHF. Here the CDR3 DNA reads TGTGCCAGTAGTGAGGGGGCGCAGGCACCCCTCCACTTT. The chain is built from TRBV19 and TRBJ1-6; 7 bases are a match to TRBD1. CDR3 length: 13 amino acids. Looked up from germline, CDR1 is LNHDA and CDR2 is SQIVND (reference sequence). Losses at the gene ends were 5 bases for V and 11 bases for J; bases not matched to a gene: 6.

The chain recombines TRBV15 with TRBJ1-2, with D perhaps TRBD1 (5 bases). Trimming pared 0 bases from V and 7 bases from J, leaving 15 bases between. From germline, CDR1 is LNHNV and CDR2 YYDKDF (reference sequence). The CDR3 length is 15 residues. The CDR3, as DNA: TGTGCCACCAGCAGAGATAGGGGAGGGGATCGTGGCTACACCTTC. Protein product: CATSRDRGGDRGYTF. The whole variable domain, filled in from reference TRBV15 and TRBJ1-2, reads DAMVIQNPRYQVTQFGKPVTLSCSQTLNHNVMYWYQQKSSQAPKLLFHYYDKDFNNEADTPDNFQSRRPNTSFCFLDIRSPGLGDTAMYLCATSRDRGGDRGYTFGSGTRLTVV.

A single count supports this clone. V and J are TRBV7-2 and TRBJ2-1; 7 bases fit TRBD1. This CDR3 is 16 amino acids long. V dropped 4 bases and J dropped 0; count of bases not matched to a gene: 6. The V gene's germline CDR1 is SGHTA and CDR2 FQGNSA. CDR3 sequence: CASSSQGVGSYNEQFF. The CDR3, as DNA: TGTGCCAGCAGCTCCCAGGGGGTCGGCTCCTACAATGAGCAGTTCTTC.

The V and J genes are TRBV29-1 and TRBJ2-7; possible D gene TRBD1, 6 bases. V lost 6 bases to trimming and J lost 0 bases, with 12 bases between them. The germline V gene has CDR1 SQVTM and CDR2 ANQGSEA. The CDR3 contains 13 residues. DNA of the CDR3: TGCAGCGTAAGGACAGATAGCTCCTACGAGCAGTACTTC. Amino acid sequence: CSVRTDSSYEQYF.

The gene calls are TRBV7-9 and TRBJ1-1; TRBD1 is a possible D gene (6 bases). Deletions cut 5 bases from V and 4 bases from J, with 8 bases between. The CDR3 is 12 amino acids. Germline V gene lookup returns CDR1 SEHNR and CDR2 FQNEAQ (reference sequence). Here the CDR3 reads CASSQGSTEAFF. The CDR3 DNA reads TGTGCCAGCAGCCAGGGGAGCACTGAAGCTTTCTTT.

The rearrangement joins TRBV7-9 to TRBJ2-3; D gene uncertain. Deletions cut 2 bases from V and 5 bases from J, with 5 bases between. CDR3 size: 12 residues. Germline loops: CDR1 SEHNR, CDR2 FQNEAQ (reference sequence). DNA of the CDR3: TGTGCCAGCAGCTTATCGGTAGATACGCAGTATTTT. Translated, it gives CASSLSVDTQYF.

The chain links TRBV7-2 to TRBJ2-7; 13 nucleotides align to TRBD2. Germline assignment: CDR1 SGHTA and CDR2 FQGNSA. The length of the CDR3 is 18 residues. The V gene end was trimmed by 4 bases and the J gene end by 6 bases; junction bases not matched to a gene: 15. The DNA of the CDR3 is TGTGCCAGCAGCTCCGCCGCCGGACTAGCGGGAGTCTCCGTCGAGCAGTACTTC. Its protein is CASSSAAGLAGVSVEQYF.

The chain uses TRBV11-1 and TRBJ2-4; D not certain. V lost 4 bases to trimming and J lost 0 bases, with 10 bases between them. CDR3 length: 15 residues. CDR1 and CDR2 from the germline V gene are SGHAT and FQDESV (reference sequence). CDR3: CASSSPGSAKNIQYF. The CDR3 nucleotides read TGTGCCAGCAGCTCCCCCGGGTCAGCCAAAAACATTCAGTACTTC.

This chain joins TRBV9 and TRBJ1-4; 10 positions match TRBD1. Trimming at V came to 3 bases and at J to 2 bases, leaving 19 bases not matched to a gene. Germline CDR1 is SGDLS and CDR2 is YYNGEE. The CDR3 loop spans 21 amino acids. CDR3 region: CASSAGPLLRTGGITNEKLFF. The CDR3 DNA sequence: TGTGCCAGCAGCGCCGGGCCTTTACTTCGGACAGGGGGTATTACTAATGAAAAACTGTTTTTT.

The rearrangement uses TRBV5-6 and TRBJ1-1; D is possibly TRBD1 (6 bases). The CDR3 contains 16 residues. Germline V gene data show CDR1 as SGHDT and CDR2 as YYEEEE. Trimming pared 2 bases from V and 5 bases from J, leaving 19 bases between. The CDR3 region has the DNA TGTGCCAGCAGCTTTTCCCCAATGCGACAGGAGACTGAAGCTTTCTTT. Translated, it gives CASSFSPMRQETEAFF.

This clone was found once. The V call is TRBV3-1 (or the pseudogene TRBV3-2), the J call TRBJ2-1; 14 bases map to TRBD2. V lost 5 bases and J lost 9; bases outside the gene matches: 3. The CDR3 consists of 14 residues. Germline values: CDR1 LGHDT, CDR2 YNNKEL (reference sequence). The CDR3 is CASSGTSGGFEQFF. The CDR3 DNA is TGTGCCAGCAGCGGGACTAGCGGGGGTTTTGAGCAGTTCTTC.

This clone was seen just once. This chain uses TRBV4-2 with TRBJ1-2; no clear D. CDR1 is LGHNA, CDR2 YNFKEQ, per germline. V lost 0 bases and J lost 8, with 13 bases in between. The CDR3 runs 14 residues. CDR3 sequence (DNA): TGTGCCAGCAGCCAAGATTTAGGATCGGAGGGCTACACCTTC. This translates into CASSQDLGSEGYTF.

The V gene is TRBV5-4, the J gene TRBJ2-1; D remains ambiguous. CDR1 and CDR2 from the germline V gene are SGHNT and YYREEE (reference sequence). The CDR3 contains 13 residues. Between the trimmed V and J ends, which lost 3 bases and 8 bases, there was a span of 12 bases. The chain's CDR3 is CASSSPLGHEQFF. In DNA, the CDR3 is TGTGCCAGCAGCTCCCCCCTAGGCCATGAGCAGTTCTTC.

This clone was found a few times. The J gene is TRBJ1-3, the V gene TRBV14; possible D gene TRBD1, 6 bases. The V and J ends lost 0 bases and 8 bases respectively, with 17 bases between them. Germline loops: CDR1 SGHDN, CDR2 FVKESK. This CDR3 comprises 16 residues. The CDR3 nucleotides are TGTGCCAGCAGCCAAGAATGGGGGGGCTCGGCGGACACCATATATTTT. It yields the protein CASSQEWGGSADTIYF.